The source of this TCR beta chain is a study of patients and donors after allogeneic stem cell transplantation (dated by TCRdb to the early 2020s). In regard to this clonotype: No cognate antigen has been identified for it. No conserved phenylalanine or tryptophan is present at the end of the CDR3, so a read error is the likely explanation.

The trim is 6 bases for V and 8 bases for J, with a gap of 12 bases between the germline ends. The CDR3 has 12 residues if both end residues are counted. Only the CDR3 DNA is retained, 36 bases long and in frame from the first base. Per the germline V gene, MDHEN is the CDR1 and SYDVKM is the CDR2. Receptor libraries were prepared by RT-PCR. Sequencing used a NextSeq 550. In TCRdb, the public reads were trimmed at Q25 with fastp and aligned with MiXCR, with productive beta chains retained. One record per CDR3 amino acid sequence lists the most common genes and DNA. The sample table shows 25,000 to 35,000 distinct CDR3 sequences, and approximately 7% are seen once. About 34% of the sample comes from the top ten.

Sequenced input: blood, either unsorted or a sorted T cell fraction (not recorded which). The origin of this receptor is a human donor who was either an allogeneic HSCT recipient or a stem cell or donor lymphocyte infusion donor (not recorded which). It is not recorded whose cells these are; they may come from a transplant donor. Here the chain combines TRBV28 and TRBJ2-3, with no D gene named confidently. CDR3 loop: CASRLAGGTQYL. The bases are TGTGCCAGCAGGTTAGCCGGCGGTACGCAGTATTTA.